This TCR beta chain was obtained from a study of blood T cell repertoires in COVID-19. The repertoire was sequenced with immunoSEQ multiplex PCR; TCRdb's copy has only in-frame clones and lacks some. Among 130,000 or so clones listed, around 80% were seen once. Sequencing was done on a sample of PBMCs or T cells enriched from blood (not recorded which). The sequence came from a man aged 35 to 55 with acute COVID-19.

CDR3 nucleotide sequence: TGTGCCTGGAGTACTTCAGGGAACACTGAAGCTTTCTTT. This encodes CAWSTSGNTEAFF. The chain has TRBV30 and TRBJ1-1; D ambiguous. The CDR3 length is 13 residues. Trimming took 2 bases from V and 1 from J, leaving 8 bases between them. Germline assignment: CDR1 GTSNPN and CDR2 SVGIG (reference sequence).